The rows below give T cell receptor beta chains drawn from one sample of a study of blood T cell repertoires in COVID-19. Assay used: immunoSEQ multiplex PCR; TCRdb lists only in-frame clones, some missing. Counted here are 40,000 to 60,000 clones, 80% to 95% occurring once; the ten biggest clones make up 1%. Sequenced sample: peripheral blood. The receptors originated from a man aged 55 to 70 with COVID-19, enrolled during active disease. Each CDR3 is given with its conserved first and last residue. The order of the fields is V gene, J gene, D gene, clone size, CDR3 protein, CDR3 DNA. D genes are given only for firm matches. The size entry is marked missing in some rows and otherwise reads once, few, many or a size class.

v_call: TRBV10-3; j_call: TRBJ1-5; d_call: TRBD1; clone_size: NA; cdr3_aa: CAISEGTGGDPQHF; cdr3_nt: TGTGCCATCAGTGAGGGGACAGGGGGGGATCCCCAGCATTTT
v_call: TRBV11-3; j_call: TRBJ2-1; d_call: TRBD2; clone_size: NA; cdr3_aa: CASSLGLAGAFNEQFF; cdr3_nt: TGTGCCAGCAGCTTAGGGCTAGCGGGGGCCTTCAATGAGCAGTTCTTC
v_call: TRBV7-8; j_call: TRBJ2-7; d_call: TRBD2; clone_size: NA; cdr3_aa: CASSYKGREPEF; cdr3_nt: TGTGCCAGCAGCTACAAAGGGCGGGAGCCTGAATTC
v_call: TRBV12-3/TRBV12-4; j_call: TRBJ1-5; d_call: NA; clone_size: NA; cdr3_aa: CASSRQENQPQHF; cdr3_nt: TGTGCCAGCAGTAGACAGGAGAATCAGCCCCAGCATTTT
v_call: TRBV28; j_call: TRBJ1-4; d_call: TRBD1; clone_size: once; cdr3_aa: CASSQGAPNEKLFF; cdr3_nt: TGTGCCAGCAGCCAGGGGGCACCTAATGAAAAACTGTTTTTT
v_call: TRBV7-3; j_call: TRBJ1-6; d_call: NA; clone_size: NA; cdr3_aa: CASSLSSSYNSPLHF; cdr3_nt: TGTGCCAGCAGCTTATCTTCCTCCTATAATTCACCCCTCCACTTT
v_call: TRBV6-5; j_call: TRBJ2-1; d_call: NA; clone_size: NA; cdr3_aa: CASSYSGLVYNEQFF; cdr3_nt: TGTGCCAGCAGTTACTCAGGCCTAGTCTACAATGAGCAGTTCTTC
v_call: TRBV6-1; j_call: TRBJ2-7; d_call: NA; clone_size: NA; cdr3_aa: CASSEQGSIHEQYF; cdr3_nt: TGTGCCAGCAGTGAGCAGGGGTCGATCCACGAGCAGTACTTC
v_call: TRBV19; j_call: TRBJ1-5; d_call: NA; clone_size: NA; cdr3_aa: CASSIEQFKPQHF; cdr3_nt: TGTGCCAGTAGTATAGAACAGTTCAAGCCCCAGCATTTT
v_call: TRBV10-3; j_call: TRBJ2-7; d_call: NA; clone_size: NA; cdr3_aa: CAINPEGAYEQYF; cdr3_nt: TGTGCCATCAACCCGGAGGGAGCCTACGAGCAGTACTTC
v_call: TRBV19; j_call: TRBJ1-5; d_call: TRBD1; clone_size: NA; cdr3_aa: CATVEGGKGNQPQHF; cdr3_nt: TGTGCCACCGTGGAAGGGGGCAAGGGCAATCAGCCCCAGCATTTT
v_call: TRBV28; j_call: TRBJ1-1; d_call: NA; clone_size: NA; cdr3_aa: CASRRLGIWGQTEAFF; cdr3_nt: TGTGCCAGCAGACGGCTAGGTATCTGGGGGCAAACTGAAGCTTTCTTT
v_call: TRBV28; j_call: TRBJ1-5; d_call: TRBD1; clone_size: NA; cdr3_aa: CASSSRQGARQPQHF; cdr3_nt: TGTGCCAGCAGTAGCCGACAGGGGGCAAGGCAGCCCCAGCATTTT
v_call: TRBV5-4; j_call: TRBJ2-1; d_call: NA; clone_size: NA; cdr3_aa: CASSLGWTLESGSYNEQFF; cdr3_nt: TGTGCCAGCAGCTTGGGGTGGACTCTTGAGTCGGGTTCCTACAATGAGCAGTTCTTC
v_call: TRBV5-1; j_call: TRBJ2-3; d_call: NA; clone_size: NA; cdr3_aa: CASSSERGDTQYF; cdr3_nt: TGCGCCAGCAGCTCAGAAAGGGGGGATACGCAGTATTTT
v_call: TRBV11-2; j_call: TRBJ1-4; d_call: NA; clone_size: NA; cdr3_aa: CASSSYSATNEKLFF; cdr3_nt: TGTGCCAGCAGCTCGTACAGTGCAACTAATGAAAAACTGTTTTTT
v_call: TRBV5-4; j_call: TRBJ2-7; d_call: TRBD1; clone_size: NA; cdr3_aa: CASSRGQGVYEQYF; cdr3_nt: TGTGCCAGCAGCCGGGGACAGGGAGTCTACGAGCAGTACTTC
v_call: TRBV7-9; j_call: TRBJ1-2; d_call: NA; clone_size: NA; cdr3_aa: CASSFGGVYGYTF; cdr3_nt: TGTGCCAGCAGCTTCGGCGGTGTTTATGGCTACACCTTC
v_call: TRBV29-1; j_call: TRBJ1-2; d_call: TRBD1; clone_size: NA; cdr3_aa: CSSRTGVGYTF; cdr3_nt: TGCAGCTCACGGACAGGGGTTGGCTACACCTTC
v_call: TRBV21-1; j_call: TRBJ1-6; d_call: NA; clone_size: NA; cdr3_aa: CASSKCRGRFPSPLHF; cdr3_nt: TGTGCCAGCAGCAAATGTAGGGGCAGGTTCCCTTCACCCCTCCACTTT
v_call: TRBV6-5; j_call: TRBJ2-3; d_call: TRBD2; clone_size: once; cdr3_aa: CASSYSILAGTDTQYF; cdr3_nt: TGTGCCAGCAGTTACTCGATACTAGCGGGGACAGATACGCAGTATTTT
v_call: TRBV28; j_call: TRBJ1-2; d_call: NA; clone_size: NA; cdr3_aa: CASSLVSPWSYGYTF; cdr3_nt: TGTGCCAGCAGTTTAGTCAGTCCCTGGAGCTATGGCTACACCTTC